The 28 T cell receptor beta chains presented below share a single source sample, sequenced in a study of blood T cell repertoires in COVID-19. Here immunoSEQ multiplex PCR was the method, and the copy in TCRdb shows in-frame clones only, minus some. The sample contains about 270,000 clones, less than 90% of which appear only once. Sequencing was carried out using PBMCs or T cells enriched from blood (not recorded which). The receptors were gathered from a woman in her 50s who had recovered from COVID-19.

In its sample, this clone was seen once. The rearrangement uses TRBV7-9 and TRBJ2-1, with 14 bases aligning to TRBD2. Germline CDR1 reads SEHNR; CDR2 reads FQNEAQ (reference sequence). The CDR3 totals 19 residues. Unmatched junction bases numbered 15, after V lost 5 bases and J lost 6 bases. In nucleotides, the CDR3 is TGTGCCAGCAGCACCCCCCCAGGGACTAGCGGGAGTTTTACCAATGAGCAGTTCTTC. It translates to CASSTPPGTSGSFTNEQFF. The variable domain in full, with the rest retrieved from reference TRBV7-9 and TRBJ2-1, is DTGVSQNPRHKITKRGQNVTFRCDPISEHNRLYWYRQTLGQGPEFLTYFQNEAQLEKSRLLSDRFSAERPKGSFSTLEIQRTEQGDSAMYLCASSTPPGTSGSFTNEQFFGPGTRLTVL.

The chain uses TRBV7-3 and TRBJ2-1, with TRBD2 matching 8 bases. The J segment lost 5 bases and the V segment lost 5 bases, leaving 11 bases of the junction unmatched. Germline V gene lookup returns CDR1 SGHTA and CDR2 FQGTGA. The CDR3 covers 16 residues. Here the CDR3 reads CASSKNSGKNHNEQFF. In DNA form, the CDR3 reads TGTGCCAGCAGCAAAAATAGCGGGAAGAACCACAATGAGCAGTTCTTC.

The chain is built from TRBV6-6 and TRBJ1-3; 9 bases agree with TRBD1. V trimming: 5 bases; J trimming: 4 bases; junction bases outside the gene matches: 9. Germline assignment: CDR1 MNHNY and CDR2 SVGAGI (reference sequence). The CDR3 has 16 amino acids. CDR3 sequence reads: CASSNLGTGIGNTIYF. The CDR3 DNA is TGTGCCAGCAGTAACCTAGGGACAGGGATAGGAAACACCATATATTTT.

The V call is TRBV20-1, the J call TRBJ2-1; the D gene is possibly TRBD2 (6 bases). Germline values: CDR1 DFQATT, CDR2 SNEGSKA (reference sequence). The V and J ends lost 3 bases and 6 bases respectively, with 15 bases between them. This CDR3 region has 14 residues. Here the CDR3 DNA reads TGCAGTGCTAGTCGAACTAGCCCCACCAATGAGCAGTTCTTC. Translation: CSASRTSPTNEQFF.

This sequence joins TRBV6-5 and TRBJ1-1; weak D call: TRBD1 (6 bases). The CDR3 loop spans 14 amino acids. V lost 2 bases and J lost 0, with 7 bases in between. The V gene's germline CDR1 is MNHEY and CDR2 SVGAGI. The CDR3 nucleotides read TGTGCCAGCAGTTACGGGGGCCTGAACACTGAAGCTTTCTTT. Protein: CASSYGGLNTEAFF.

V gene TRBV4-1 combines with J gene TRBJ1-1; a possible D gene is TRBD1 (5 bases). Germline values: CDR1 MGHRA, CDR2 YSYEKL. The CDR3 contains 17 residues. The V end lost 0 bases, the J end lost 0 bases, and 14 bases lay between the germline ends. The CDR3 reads CASSQDGMTVMNTEAFF. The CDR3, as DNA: TGCGCCAGCAGCCAAGATGGGATGACAGTCATGAACACTGAAGCTTTCTTT.

This CDR3 reads CASSWLAGGGNIQYF. The CDR3 nucleotides read TGTGCCAGCAGTTGGCTAGCGGGAGGGGGGAACATTCAGTACTTC. The chain couples TRBV27 to TRBJ2-4, with 12 bases aligning to TRBD2. The ends lost 4 bases at V and 7 bases at J; junction bases unmatched: 5. The V gene's germline CDR1 is MNHEY and CDR2 SMNVEV (reference sequence). This CDR3 contains 15 residues.

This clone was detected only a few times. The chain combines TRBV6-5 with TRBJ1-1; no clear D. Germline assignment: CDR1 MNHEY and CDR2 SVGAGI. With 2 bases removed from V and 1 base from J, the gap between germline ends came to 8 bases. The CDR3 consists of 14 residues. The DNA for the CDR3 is TGTGCCAGCAGTTACGACTACACGAACACTGAAGCTTTCTTT. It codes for CASSYDYTNTEAFF.

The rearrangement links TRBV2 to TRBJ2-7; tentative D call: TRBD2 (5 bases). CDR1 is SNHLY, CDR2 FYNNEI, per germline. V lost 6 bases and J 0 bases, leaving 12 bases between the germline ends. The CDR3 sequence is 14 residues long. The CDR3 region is CASSAGLDSYEQYF. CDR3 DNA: TGTGCCAGCAGCGCGGGCCTGGACTCCTACGAGCAGTACTTC.

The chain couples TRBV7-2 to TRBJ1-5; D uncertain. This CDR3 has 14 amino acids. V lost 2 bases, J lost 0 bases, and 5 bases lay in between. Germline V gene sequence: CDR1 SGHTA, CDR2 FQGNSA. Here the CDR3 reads CASSLRDSNQPQHF. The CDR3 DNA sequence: TGTGCCAGCAGCTTACGGGATAGCAATCAGCCCCAGCATTTT.

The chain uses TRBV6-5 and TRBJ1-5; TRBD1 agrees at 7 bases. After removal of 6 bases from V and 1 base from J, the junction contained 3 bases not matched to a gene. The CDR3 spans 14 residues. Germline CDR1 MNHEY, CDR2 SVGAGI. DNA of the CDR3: TGTGCCAGCAGCCCGGGACAGAGCAATCAGCCCCAGCATTTT. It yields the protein CASSPGQSNQPQHF.

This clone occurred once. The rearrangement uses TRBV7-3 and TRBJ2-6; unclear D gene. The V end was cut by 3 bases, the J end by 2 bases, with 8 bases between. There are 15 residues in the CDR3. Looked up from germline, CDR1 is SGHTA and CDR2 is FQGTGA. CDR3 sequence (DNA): TGTGCCAGCAGCTTGTCAGTAACTGGGGCCAACGTCCTGACTTTC. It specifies CASSLSVTGANVLTF.

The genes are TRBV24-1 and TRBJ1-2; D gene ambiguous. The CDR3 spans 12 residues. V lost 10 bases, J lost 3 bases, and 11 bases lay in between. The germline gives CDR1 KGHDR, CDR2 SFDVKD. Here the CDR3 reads CATSGDHYGYTF. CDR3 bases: TGTGCCACTAGCGGGGATCACTATGGCTACACCTTC.

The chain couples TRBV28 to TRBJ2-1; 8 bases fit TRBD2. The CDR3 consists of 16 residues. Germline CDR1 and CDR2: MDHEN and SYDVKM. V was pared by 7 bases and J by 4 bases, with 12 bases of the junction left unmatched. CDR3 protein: CASTLGGAGVYNEQFF. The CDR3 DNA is TGTGCCAGCACTCTGGGGGGAGCGGGAGTTTACAATGAGCAGTTCTTC.

This CDR3 reads CASSSTGFGEQFF. CDR3 DNA sequence: TGTGCCAGCAGCTCGACAGGGTTTGGTGAGCAGTTCTTC. The chain recombines TRBV5-6 with TRBJ2-1; 7 bases align to TRBD1. This CDR3 has 13 residues. The germline V gene encodes CDR1 SGHDT and CDR2 YYEEEE. The ends lost 3 bases at V and 9 bases at J; junction bases unmatched: 6.

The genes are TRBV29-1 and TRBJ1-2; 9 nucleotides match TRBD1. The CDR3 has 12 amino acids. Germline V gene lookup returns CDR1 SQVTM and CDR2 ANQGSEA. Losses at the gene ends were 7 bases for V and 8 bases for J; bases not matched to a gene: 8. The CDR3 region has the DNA TGCAGCGCTTGGGACAGGGTTGACGGCTACACCTTC. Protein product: CSAWDRVDGYTF.

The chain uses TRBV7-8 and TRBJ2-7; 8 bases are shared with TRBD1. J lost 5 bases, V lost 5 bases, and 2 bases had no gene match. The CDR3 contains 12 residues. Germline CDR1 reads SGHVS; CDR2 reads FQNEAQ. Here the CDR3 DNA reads TGTGCCAGCAGCGGACAGGGTGACGAGCAGTACTTC. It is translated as CASSGQGDEQYF.

CDR3 amino acids: CASSEQGYYGYTF. In DNA, the CDR3 is TGTGCCAGCAGCGAACAGGGGTACTATGGCTACACCTTC. This sequence joins TRBV11-1 and TRBJ1-2, with 7 bases fitting TRBD1. V shed 5 bases, J shed 3 bases, and the junction held 3 bases outside the gene matches. This CDR3 region has 13 residues. Germline V CDR1 and CDR2: SGHAT, FQDESV (reference sequence). Combining the CDR3 with reference TRBV11-1 and TRBJ1-2 gives the whole variable domain EAEVAQSPRYKITEKSQAVAFWCDPISGHATLYWYRQILGQGPELLVQFQDESVVDDSQLPKDRFSAERLKGVDSTLKIQPAELGDSAMYLCASSEQGYYGYTFGSGTRLTVV.

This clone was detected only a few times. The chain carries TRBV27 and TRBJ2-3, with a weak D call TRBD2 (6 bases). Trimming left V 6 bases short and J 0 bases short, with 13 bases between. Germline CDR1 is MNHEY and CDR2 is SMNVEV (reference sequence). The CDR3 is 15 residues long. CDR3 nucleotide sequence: TGTGCCAGCAGACGTCGGGAGACTAGCACAGATACGCAGTATTTT. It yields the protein CASRRRETSTDTQYF.

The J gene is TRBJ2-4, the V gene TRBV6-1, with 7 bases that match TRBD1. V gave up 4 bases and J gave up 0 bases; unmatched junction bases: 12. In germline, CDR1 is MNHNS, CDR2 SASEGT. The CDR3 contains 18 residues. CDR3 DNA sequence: TGTGCCAGCAGTGCCGGGACAGTTTCAGACCTAGCCAAAAACATTCAGTACTTC. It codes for CASSAGTVSDLAKNIQYF.

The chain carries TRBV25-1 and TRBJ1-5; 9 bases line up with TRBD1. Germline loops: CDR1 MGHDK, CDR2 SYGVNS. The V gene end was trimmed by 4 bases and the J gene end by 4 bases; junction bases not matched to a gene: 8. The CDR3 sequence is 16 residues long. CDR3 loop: CASSATGGVGNQPQHF. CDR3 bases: TGTGCCAGCAGTGCGACAGGGGGAGTGGGGAATCAGCCCCAGCATTTT. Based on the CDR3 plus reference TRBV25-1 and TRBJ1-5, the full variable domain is EADIYQTPRYLVIGTGKKITLECSQTMGHDKMYWYQQDPGMELHLIHYSYGVNSTEKGDLSSESTVSRIRTEHFPLTLESARPSHTSQYLCASSATGGVGNQPQHFGDGTRLSIL.

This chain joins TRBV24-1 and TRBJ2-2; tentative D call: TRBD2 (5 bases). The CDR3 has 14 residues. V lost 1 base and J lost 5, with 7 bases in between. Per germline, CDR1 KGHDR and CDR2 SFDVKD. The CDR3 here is CATSDFGGTGELFF. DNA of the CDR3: TGTGCCACCAGTGATTTTGGAGGAACCGGGGAGCTGTTTTTT.

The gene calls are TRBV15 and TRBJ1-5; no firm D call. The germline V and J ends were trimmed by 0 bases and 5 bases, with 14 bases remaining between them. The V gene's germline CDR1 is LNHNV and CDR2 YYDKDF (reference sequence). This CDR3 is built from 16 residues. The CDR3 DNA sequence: TGTGCCACCAGCAGAGATATAACGGGTTGGGATCAGCCCCAGCATTTT. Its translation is CATSRDITGWDQPQHF.

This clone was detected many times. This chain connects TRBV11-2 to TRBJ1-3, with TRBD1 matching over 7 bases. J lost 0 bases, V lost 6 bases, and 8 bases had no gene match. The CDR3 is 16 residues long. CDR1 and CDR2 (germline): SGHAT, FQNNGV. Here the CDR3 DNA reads TGTGCCAGCAGTCAACCGGGACAGCACTCTGGAAACACCATATATTTT. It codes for CASSQPGQHSGNTIYF.

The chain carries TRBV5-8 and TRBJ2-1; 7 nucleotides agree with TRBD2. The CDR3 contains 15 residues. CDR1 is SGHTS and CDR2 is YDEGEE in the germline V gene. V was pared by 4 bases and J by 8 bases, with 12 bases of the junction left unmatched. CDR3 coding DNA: TGTGCCAGCAGCCCGTTCAAGGGAGGGAGGGATGAGCAGTTCTTC. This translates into CASSPFKGGRDEQFF.

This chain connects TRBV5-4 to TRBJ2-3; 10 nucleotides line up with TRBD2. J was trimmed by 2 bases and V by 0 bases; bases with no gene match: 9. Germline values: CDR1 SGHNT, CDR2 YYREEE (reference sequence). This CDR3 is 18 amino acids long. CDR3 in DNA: TGTGCCAGCAGCTTGGGAGGAGCTAGCGGGAGAAACACAGATACGCAGTATTTT. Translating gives CASSLGGASGRNTDTQYF.

The CDR3 reads CAISESRGNEQYF. CDR3 bases: TGTGCCATCAGTGAGTCCAGGGGGAACGAGCAGTACTTC. The chain uses TRBV10-3 and TRBJ2-7; 7 bases map to TRBD1. The CDR3 is made up of 13 amino acids. Unmatched junction bases numbered 1, after V lost 0 bases and J lost 5 bases. The germline CDR1 and CDR2 sequences are ENHRY and SYGVKD.

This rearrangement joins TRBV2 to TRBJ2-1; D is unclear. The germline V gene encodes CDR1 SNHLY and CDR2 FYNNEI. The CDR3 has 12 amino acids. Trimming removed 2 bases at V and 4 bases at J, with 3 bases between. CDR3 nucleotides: TGTGCCAGCAGTGAACAGTACAATGAGCAGTTCTTC. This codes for CASSEQYNEQFF.